This TCR beta chain was observed in a study of blood T cells in healthy people across ages. About the research overall: About one barcoded beta molecule per two T cells came from capture by template switching.

About this clonotype itself: Its specificity is not known.

Combining a sample-barcoded 5' primer with a J-beta primer mix, a second PCR ran for roughly 7 to 12 cycles. TCRdb reprocessed the 5' RACE reads via MiXCR and lists one record per CDR3 protein. Altogether around 1.7 million distinct CDR3 sequences are present, about 30% being singletons, with the ten largest covering less than 9.5%. Study-wide results and caveats: Among T cells, TCR beta diversity per million cells dropped roughly linearly as age rose.

The sequenced material came from blood. This receptor was obtained from a woman aged 25 to 39 in good health.

CDR3 in DNA: TGTGCCAGCAGTAAGGACAGGGGCGCCGGGGCCAACGTCCTGACTTTC. Its protein is CASSKDRGAGANVLTF. V gene TRBV6-2 or TRBV6-3 combines with J gene TRBJ2-6, with 9 bases matching TRBD1. The V gene end was trimmed by 5 bases and the J gene end by 4 bases; junction bases not matched to a gene: 6. The length of the CDR3 is 16 residues. Germline V gene data show CDR1 as MNHEY and CDR2 as SVGEGT.